The clone carrying this T cell receptor beta chain occurred a few times. Its antigen is currently unknown. Sequencing libraries for TCR beta were prepared with iRepertoire HTBI primers and Arm-PCR of CDR3 regions. TCRdb redid the calling of the multiplex PCR reads with MiXCR, one entry per CDR3 protein. The sample records around 250,000 distinct CDR3 sequences, approximately 20% being singletons. From germline, CDR1 is LGHNT and CDR2 FRNRAP. CDR3 length: 16 residues. V was cut by 6 bases and J by 0 bases, with 17 bases left in between. Indicated time point: newly diagnosed GD, antithyroid drugs for less than 3 months. RNA isolated from PBMCs was used to make the TCR library. The source of the sample is a study of regulatory T cells in long-lasting Graves disease. Overall study: Graves' cases, newly diagnosed, had used antithyroid drugs under 3 months.

Broader study findings: Those with persistent Graves' had less TCR diversity than newly diagnosed patients. With persistent disease, TRBV28, TRBJ1-2 and TRBJ2-5 were the favored segments. Patients with persistent disease shared under 3,500 public clonotypes, outpacing the approximately 950 shared by new patients.

This TCR was recovered from a female donor with Graves disease. The chain couples TRBV12-5 to TRBJ1-1, with D perhaps TRBD1 (6 bases). This specimen consisted of peripheral blood mononuclear cells (PBMCs), obtained at new diagnosis, from a patient treated with antithyroid drugs. The DNA for the CDR3 is TGTGCTAGTGGGACGGAGATCGGGACACTGAACACTGAAGCTTTCTTT. This translates into CASGTEIGTLNTEAFF.